These 31 T cell receptor beta chains came from one sample sequenced in a study of cytomegalovirus exposure and HLA in healthy donors. The study ran its PCR with 60 Vbeta and 13 Jbeta primers. Assay: immunoSEQ multiplex PCR; the TCRdb copy retains only in-frame clones and omits some. The sample carries under 200,000 clones, about four fifths recorded once. The sequencing input was PBMCs. These receptors originate from a man aged 25 to 40 in good health and CMV-seronegative.

The J gene is TRBJ2-1, the V gene TRBV4-3; 9 bases match TRBD2. V lost 4 bases and J lost 11; bases outside the gene matches: 15. This CDR3 is 16 amino acids long. CDR1 and CDR2 from the germline V gene are LGHNA and YSLEER. CDR3 region: CASSLHSSGGGIKQFF. In DNA, the CDR3 is TGCGCCAGCAGCCTCCACAGTAGCGGGGGTGGCATTAAGCAGTTCTTC.

This chain connects TRBV9 to TRBJ2-7, with 12 nucleotides matching TRBD2. The CDR3 spans 17 residues. J was trimmed by 0 bases and V by 4 bases; bases with no gene match: 8. CDR1 is SGDLS, CDR2 YYNGEE, per germline. The CDR3 loop reads CASSTGTSGSLSYEQYF. Here the CDR3 DNA reads TGTGCCAGCAGCACAGGGACTAGCGGGTCCCTCTCCTACGAGCAGTACTTC.

This CDR3 is CASAGLDTQYF. The CDR3 region has the DNA TGTGCCAGCGCGGGGCTGGATACGCAGTATTTT. The V call is TRBV6-5, the J call TRBJ2-3; tentative D call: TRBD2 (6 bases). Germline CDR1 MNHEY, CDR2 SVGAGI. The V gene lost 8 bases and the J gene lost 6 bases, with 9 bases spanning the gap. CDR3 length equals 11 residues.

The chain has TRBV27 and TRBJ2-7, with 12 bases aligning to TRBD1. J gave up 1 base and V 5 bases, and 3 bases lay outside the gene matches. The CDR3 is 15 residues long. CDR1 MNHEY and CDR2 SMNVEV come from the germline V gene (reference sequence). Here the CDR3 DNA reads TGTGCCAGCAGTGGGGACAGGGGGCCTTCCTACGAGCAGTACTTC. Amino acids: CASSGDRGPSYEQYF.

This clone showed up just a few times. This chain joins TRBV2 and TRBJ1-4; D call uncertain. V was shortened by 2 bases and J by 14 bases, with 12 bases between the two germline ends. This CDR3 is built from 12 residues. The germline CDR1 and CDR2 sequences are SNHLY and FYNNEI. This CDR3 reads CASSERRSGLFF. The CDR3 nucleotides are TGTGCCAGCAGTGAACGGAGGTCTGGGCTGTTTTTT.

V and J are TRBV6-1 and TRBJ1-1, with a tentative D call TRBD1 (6 bases). From germline, CDR1 is MNHNS and CDR2 SASEGT. The CDR3 runs to 13 residues. V was shortened by 11 bases and J by 1 base, with 14 bases between the two germline ends. CDR3 residues: CACRQAGNTEAFF. CDR3 DNA sequence: TGTGCCTGCCGACAGGCGGGGAACACTGAAGCTTTCTTT.

This chain joins TRBV7-9 and TRBJ1-1; possible D gene TRBD1, 6 bases. In germline, CDR1 is SEHNR, CDR2 FQNEAQ (reference sequence). Trimming stripped 5 bases from V and 1 base from J, with 17 bases between. This CDR3 is 16 amino acids long. CDR3 in DNA: TGTGCCAGCAGCGACCCAGGGGATCGTCCGAACACTGAAGCTTTCTTT. It translates to CASSDPGDRPNTEAFF.

The V gene is TRBV19, the J gene TRBJ2-7; a possible D gene is TRBD2 (5 bases). The CDR3 spans 11 residues. CDR1 and CDR2 from the germline V gene are LNHDA and SQIVND (reference sequence). V lost 11 bases and J lost 3, with 11 bases in between. DNA of the CDR3: TGTGCCTCCCGTCGGGGCTACGAGCAGTACTTC. Its translation: CASRRGYEQYF. Based on the CDR3 plus reference TRBV19 and TRBJ2-7, the full variable domain is DGGITQSPKYLFRKEGQNVTLSCEQNLNHDAMYWYRQDPGQGLRLIYYSQIVNDFQKGDIAEGYSVSREKKESFPLTVTSAQKNPTAFYLCASRRGYEQYFGPGTRLTVT.

The chain is built from TRBV18 and TRBJ1-5; TRBD1 aligns across 12 bases. With 4 bases clipped from V and 4 bases from J, the junction kept 2 bases outside the gene matches. This CDR3 has 15 residues. The V gene's germline CDR1 is KGHSH and CDR2 LQKENI. The CDR3 DNA reads TGTGCCAGCTCACTGGGACAGGGGGCGAATCAGCCCCAGCATTTT. Amino acids: CASSLGQGANQPQHF.

The chain carries TRBV2 and TRBJ2-7, with 7 positions matching TRBD2. There are 15 residues in the CDR3. V gave up 3 bases and J gave up 1 base; unmatched junction bases: 6. In germline, CDR1 is SNHLY, CDR2 FYNNEI. The CDR3 reads CASSETSWASYEQYF. The CDR3 DNA follows: TGTGCCAGCAGTGAGACTAGCTGGGCATCCTACGAGCAGTACTTC.

The chain joins TRBV10-3 to TRBJ1-2; 7 bases line up with TRBD1. In germline, CDR1 is ENHRY, CDR2 SYGVKD. The CDR3 is 17 amino acids. Trimming at V came to 0 bases and at J to 1 base, leaving 8 bases not matched to a gene. Here the CDR3 reads CAISESTYGQDNYGYTF. CDR3 nucleotides: TGTGCCATCAGTGAGTCCACCTACGGACAGGATAACTATGGCTACACCTTC.

The V and J genes are TRBV7-9 and TRBJ2-1, with a weak D call TRBD2 (6 bases). Germline V lookup: CDR1 SEHNR, CDR2 FQNEAQ (reference sequence). Trimming shortened V by 1 base and J by 9 bases, and 16 bases separated the two germline ends. This CDR3 has 15 amino acids. CDR3 loop: CASSLVAGPDGEQFF. CDR3 bases: TGTGCCAGCAGCTTAGTTGCGGGGCCCGATGGTGAGCAGTTCTTC.

The genes are TRBV29-1 and TRBJ1-1; D gene unclear. Between the trimmed V and J ends, which lost 4 bases and 1 base, there was a span of 7 bases. The CDR3 runs to 12 residues. The germline V gene has CDR1 SQVTM and CDR2 ANQGSEA. The CDR3 coding sequence is TGCAGCGTTGGACGACAGAACACTGAAGCTTTCTTT. This gives the protein CSVGRQNTEAFF.

J is TRBJ2-1 and V is TRBV28, with D possibly being TRBD1 (6 bases). The V end was cut by 6 bases, the J end by 9 bases, with 12 bases between. The CDR3 contains 12 residues. Germline CDR1 reads MDHEN; CDR2 reads SYDVKM. The CDR3 DNA follows: TGTGCCAGCAGGACAGGTACGGGTGAGCAGTTCTTC. Protein product: CASRTGTGEQFF.

This clone was picked up a small number of times. V usage is TRBV28 and J usage is TRBJ1-4; 7 bases line up with TRBD1. CDR1 is MDHEN, CDR2 SYDVKM, per germline. Trimming cost V 5 bases and J 4 bases; bases outside gene matches: 4. The CDR3 is 14 residues long. CDR3 residues: CASSGDSLNEKLFF. The CDR3 region has the DNA TGTGCCAGCAGTGGGGACAGTCTTAATGAAAAACTGTTTTTT. The complete variable domain, with remaining parts taken from reference TRBV28 and TRBJ1-4, reads DVKVTQSSRYLVKRTGEKVFLECVQDMDHENMFWYRQDPGLGLRLIYFSYDVKMKEKGDIPEGYSVSREKKERFSLILESASTNQTSMYLCASSGDSLNEKLFFGSGTQLSVL.

V and J are TRBV6-1 and TRBJ1-5; 11 bases are a match to TRBD1. V lost 0 bases to trimming and J lost 8 bases; unmatched junction nucleotides: 6. This CDR3 region has 16 residues. The germline V gene has CDR1 MNHNS and CDR2 SASEGT. CDR3 in amino acids: CASSEAGGTGGEPQHF. Written as DNA, the CDR3 is TGTGCCAGCAGTGAAGCGGGGGGGACAGGGGGGGAGCCCCAGCATTTT.

In its sample, this clone was seen a few times. The chain is built from TRBV10-3 and TRBJ2-1; 12 bases line up with TRBD2. Germline assignment: CDR1 ENHRY and CDR2 SYGVKD. The CDR3 length is 14 residues. The junction had 0 bases not matched to a gene; V was cut back by 0 bases and J by 9 bases. In nucleotides, the CDR3 is TGTGCCATCAGTGAGTCGGGACTAGCGGGTGAGCAGTTCTTC. Translated, it gives CAISESGLAGEQFF.

The chain carries TRBV11-2 and TRBJ2-7; maybe TRBD2 (5 bases). The CDR3 totals 15 residues. Trimming left V 3 bases short and J 7 bases short, with 19 bases between. Germline lookup yields CDR1 SGHAT and CDR2 FQNNGV. Here the CDR3 DNA reads TGTGCCAGCAGCTTGCTACGGGGAAGAGTGAGGGAGCAGTACTTC. Protein: CASSLLRGRVREQYF.

The chain links TRBV7-2 to TRBJ1-6; no definite D call. CDR3 size: 15 residues. Trimming stripped 5 bases from V and 10 bases from J, with 18 bases between. Germline V CDR1 and CDR2: SGHTA, FQGNSA. As DNA, the CDR3 is TGTGCCAGCAGCCTCCAGGAATCACGAAAGTCACCCCTCCACTTT. Translation: CASSLQESRKSPLHF.

This chain uses TRBV29-1 with TRBJ1-1, with a possible D match to TRBD1 (6 bases). Germline V gives CDR1 SQVTM, CDR2 ANQGSEA. The CDR3 totals 12 residues. The V end lost 4 bases, the J end lost 3 bases, and 9 bases lay between the germline ends. The CDR3 is CSVVGQYTEAFF. The CDR3 DNA reads as TGCAGCGTTGTAGGACAGTACACTGAAGCTTTCTTT.

J is TRBJ2-1 and V is TRBV11-3, with a tentative D call TRBD2 (5 bases). In germline, CDR1 is SGHNT, CDR2 YENEEA. Trimming shortened V by 4 bases and J by 3 bases, and 10 bases separated the two germline ends. There are 14 residues in the CDR3. CDR3 sequence: CASSSGLVYNEQFF. The CDR3 coding sequence is TGTGCCAGCAGCTCCGGACTCGTCTACAATGAGCAGTTCTTC.

The V call is TRBV30, the J call TRBJ2-1; TRBD1 matches at 8 bases. The germline V gene has CDR1 GTSNPN and CDR2 SVGIG (reference sequence). The CDR3 length is 15 residues. Trimming at V came to 3 bases and at J to 1 base, leaving 5 bases not matched to a gene. The CDR3 here is CAWSHRDRSYNEQFF. CDR3 in DNA: TGTGCCTGGAGCCACCGGGACAGGTCCTACAATGAGCAGTTCTTC.

This clone was seen more than once but under ten times. The chain is built from TRBV9 and TRBJ1-2; D is undetermined. V was shortened by 4 bases and J by 6 bases, with 13 bases between the two germline ends. From germline, CDR1 is SGDLS and CDR2 YYNGEE. The CDR3 runs to 13 residues. The CDR3 spells CASSPGLRNGYTF. In nucleotides, the CDR3 is TGTGCCAGCAGCCCCGGACTGAGGAATGGCTACACCTTC.

V gene TRBV5-1 combines with J gene TRBJ2-6; weak D call: TRBD1 (6 bases). Germline V gene sequence: CDR1 SGHRS, CDR2 YFSETQ. Between the trimmed V and J ends, which lost 4 bases and 0 bases, there was a span of 29 bases. This CDR3 region has 22 residues. Here the CDR3 DNA reads TGCGCCAGCAGCCGTTTTAGGACAGATAGCCTTCCTTTCCTCTCTGGGGCCAACGTCCTGACTTTC. Encoded protein: CASSRFRTDSLPFLSGANVLTF.

The chain uses TRBV13 and TRBJ2-2, with 11 bases that match TRBD2. The germline gives CDR1 PRHDT, CDR2 FYEKMQ (reference sequence). The CDR3 covers 16 residues. Trimming took 4 bases from V and 7 from J; bases not matched to a gene: 8. The CDR3 DNA sequence: TGTGCCAGCAGCTACACTAGCGGGAGTTCGATCGGGGAGCTGTTTTTT. Translated, it gives CASSYTSGSSIGELFF.

About this clone itself: An end of the junction does not agree with germline; a read error may underlie this. J is TRBJ1-5 and V is TRBV9; 7 bases align to TRBD1. This CDR3 spans 15 amino acids. Germline values: CDR1 SGDLS, CDR2 YYNGEE. DNA of the CDR3: TGTGCCGGCAGCGCCCAGGGGGTCGTGAATCAGCCCCAGCATTTT. This sequence encodes CAGSAQGVVNQPQHF.

The V gene is TRBV28, the J gene TRBJ1-5; D possibly corresponds to TRBD1 (5 bases). Deletions cut 6 bases from V and 4 bases from J, with 16 bases between. The CDR3 has 15 residues. The germline V gene encodes CDR1 MDHEN and CDR2 SYDVKM. The CDR3 spells CASSPGGASNQPQHF. CDR3 DNA sequence: TGTGCCAGCAGCCCAGGAGGGGCTTCAAATCAGCCCCAGCATTTT.

Concerning this clone itself: The junction and the germline gene differ at one end; a read error may be behind it. The gene calls are TRBV7-9 and TRBJ2-7, with a possible D match to TRBD2 (5 bases). The CDR3 has 13 amino acids. Germline-derived CDR1 and CDR2 are SEHNR and FQNEAQ (reference sequence). This CDR3 is CSSSLEGVGEQYF. The CDR3, as DNA: TGTTCCAGCAGCTTAGAGGGAGTGGGGGAGCAGTACTTC.

The rearrangement links TRBV5-5 to TRBJ1-1; possible D gene TRBD1, 5 bases. The V end was cut by 1 base, the J end by 3 bases, with 10 bases between. The germline V gene has CDR1 SGHKS and CDR2 YYEKEE (reference sequence). The CDR3 loop spans 14 amino acids. CDR3 sequence reads: CASSLSGWDTEAFF. Written as DNA, the CDR3 is TGTGCCAGCAGCTTGTCAGGGTGGGACACTGAAGCTTTCTTT.

The V and J genes are TRBV19 and TRBJ2-3, with 14 bases aligning to TRBD2. The CDR3 runs to 16 residues. With 3 bases clipped from V and 4 bases from J, the junction kept 3 bases outside the gene matches. Germline V gene sequence: CDR1 LNHDA, CDR2 SQIVND (reference sequence). CDR3 amino acids: CASSMGLAGDPDTQYF. Written as DNA, the CDR3 is TGTGCCAGTAGTATGGGACTAGCGGGAGATCCAGATACGCAGTATTTT. Looking up the rest from reference TRBV19 and TRBJ2-3 gives the full variable domain: DGGITQSPKYLFRKEGQNVTLSCEQNLNHDAMYWYRQDPGQGLRLIYYSQIVNDFQKGDIAEGYSVSREKKESFPLTVTSAQKNPTAFYLCASSMGLAGDPDTQYFGPGTRLTVL.

In this sample, this clone turned up a few times. The chain uses TRBV29-1 and TRBJ2-1; 9 nucleotides match TRBD2. This CDR3 comprises 13 residues. V lost 4 bases and J lost 4; bases outside the gene matches: 2. Germline CDR1 SQVTM, CDR2 ANQGSEA. This chain's CDR3 is CSVGLAEYNEQFF. The DNA for the CDR3 is TGCAGCGTTGGACTAGCGGAATACAATGAGCAGTTCTTC.